By share of the sample, the clone carrying this TCR beta chain is medium-sized. The data were taken from a study of T cell repertoires in ileal Crohn's disease. Time point: neoterminal ileum biopsy at postoperative endoscopy, about 6 months after surgery. Repertoires were generated with immunoSEQ multiplex PCR, while TCRdb's copy carries only in-frame clones and drops some. The sample lists almost 15,000 clones, more than 60% seen once, with roughly 4% in the top ten. This CDR3 region has 18 residues. CDR1 is SGHVT and CDR2 is SQSDAQ in the germline V gene. The V gene lost 1 base and the J gene lost 4 bases, with 22 bases spanning the gap.

The TCR originated in an adult with Crohn's disease. The sample taken for sequencing was ileal tissue. The V and J genes are TRBV7-4 and TRBJ1-2; D gene uncertain. The CDR3 DNA reads TGTGCCAGCAGCTTAGGAGCGGGCCAGCCACCCGGCCCCTATGGCTACACCTTC. This sequence encodes CASSLGAGQPPGPYGYTF. The full variable domain, rest sourced from reference TRBV7-4 and TRBJ1-2, is GAGVSQSPRYKVAKRGRDVALRCDSISGHVTLYWYRQTLGQGSEVLTYSQSDAQRDKSGRPSGRFSAERPERSVSTLKIQRTEQGDSAVYLCASSLGAGQPPGPYGYTFGSGTRLTVV.